One and the same sample provided the 14 T cell receptor beta chains below, sequenced in a study of vaccination effects on CD4 cells after COVID-19 (dated by TCRdb to between 2021 and 2022). The library relied on the immunoSEQ multiplex PCR assay. TCRdb's version of the immuneACCESS table is confined to in-frame rearrangements and falls short of the full clone set. An unresolved V gene accounts for under half of the shortfall where checked; the remainder is of unknown origin. Across this sample there are approximately 70,000 clones, with around 81% seen only once. Jointly, the top ten make up roughly 1.2% of the sample. In the ViraFEST assay, PBMC were stimulated with viral peptide pools, and antigen-specific CD4+ T cell clonotypes were then identified by expansion using TCR sequencing. After about 9 days of culture, CD4+ T cells were isolated with the EasySep CD4+ T cell isolation kit. Each participant received two doses of an mRNA SARS-CoV-2 vaccine, either BNT162b2 or mRNA-1273.

No antigen has been identified for these receptors. The source was CD4+ T cells from PBMCs cultured with HCoV-229E spike peptides, collected after COVID-19 vaccination. In light of the paper, this sample's cell subset or site label describes: HCoV-229E spike overlapping peptide pool stimulation. These receptors originate from a human donor who received a COVID-19 vaccine.

The V and J genes are TRBV6-5 and TRBJ1-4; 7 nucleotides line up with TRBD1. J gave up 9 bases and V 4 bases, and 14 bases lay outside the gene matches. This CDR3 is 16 amino acids long. In germline, CDR1 is MNHEY, CDR2 SVGAGI. CDR3 region: CASSSEYNRGGQKLFF. The DNA of the CDR3 is TGTGCCAGCAGTTCTGAATATAACAGGGGCGGGCAAAAACTGTTTTTT.

The V and J genes are TRBV28 and TRBJ1-1; the match to TRBD1 covers 7 bases. Germline assignment: CDR1 MDHEN and CDR2 SYDVKM. The CDR3 has 16 amino acids. Trimming took 6 bases from V and 2 from J; bases not matched to a gene: 12. For the CDR3, the DNA is TGTGCCAGCAGCCGAGAGGGACAGATCTCCAACACTGAAGCTTTCTTT. Amino acid sequence: CASSREGQISNTEAFF.

Only a few counts were recorded for this clone. The rearrangement uses TRBV6-5 and TRBJ1-3; D is unclear. The CDR3 consists of 16 residues. Germline values: CDR1 MNHEY, CDR2 SVGAGI. The V and J ends lost 2 bases and 0 bases respectively, with 11 bases between them. CDR3 nucleotide sequence: TGTGCCAGCAGTTACGGGGTGTCCAGCTCTGGAAACACCATATATTTT. It codes for CASSYGVSSSGNTIYF.

This clone came up once. The V gene is TRBV12-5, the J gene TRBJ1-2, with 8 bases matching TRBD1. V shed 1 base and J 6 bases; nucleotides not matched to a gene: 13. In germline, CDR1 is LGHNT, CDR2 FRNRAP. The CDR3 spans 17 residues. As DNA, the CDR3 is TGTGCTAGTGGTTTGGAGTGGACAGGGTTCTTGTCAAATGGCTACACCTTC. It translates to CASGLEWTGFLSNGYTF.

This clone occurred once. In nucleotides, the CDR3 is TGCGCCAGCAGCCAAAACAGGGACGCCGAGCAGTACGTC. Translation gives CASSQNRDAEQYV. This chain uses TRBV4-1 with TRBJ2-7; possibly TRBD1 for D (6 bases). The germline CDR1 and CDR2 sequences are MGHRA and YSYEKL. V gave up 2 bases and J gave up 6 bases, with 11 bases separating them. The CDR3 contains 13 residues.

The chain links TRBV9 to TRBJ1-4; the match to TRBD1 covers 7 bases. Germline values: CDR1 SGDLS, CDR2 YYNGEE. The ends lost 5 bases at V and 7 bases at J; junction bases unmatched: 11. This CDR3 is built from 15 residues. CDR3 bases: TGTGCCAGCAGTCGTAGTCAGGGGGGGGGTGAAAAACTGTTTTTT. Translating gives CASSRSQGGGEKLFF.

There are a few counts of this clone. The chain links TRBV29-1 to TRBJ2-5; TRBD2 aligns across 16 bases. Trimming at V came to 6 bases and at J to 6 bases, leaving 7 bases not matched to a gene. Germline V gives CDR1 SQVTM, CDR2 ANQGSEA. CDR3 length: 15 amino acids. The CDR3 protein is CSVTGTSGGAKTQYF. In DNA, the CDR3 is TGCAGCGTGACCGGGACTAGCGGGGGGGCGAAGACCCAGTACTTC. The variable domain in full, with the rest retrieved from reference TRBV29-1 and TRBJ2-5, is SAVISQKPSRDICQRGTSLTIQCQVDSQVTMMFWYRQQPGQSLTLIATANQGSEATYESGFVIDKFPISRPNLTFSTLTVSNMSPEDSSIYLCSVTGTSGGAKTQYFGPGTRLLVL.

The rearrangement joins TRBV20-1 to TRBJ1-5; D gene uncertain. Germline CDR1 is DFQATT and CDR2 is SNEGSKA (reference sequence). The V end was cut by 3 bases, the J end by 0 bases, with 6 bases between. The CDR3 length is 13 residues. The CDR3 reads CSASGFSNQPQHF. Here the CDR3 DNA reads TGCAGTGCTAGTGGCTTTAGCAATCAGCCCCAGCATTTT.

The chain employs TRBV5-6 and TRBJ1-4; TRBD1 agrees at 9 bases. Germline V gene lookup returns CDR1 SGHDT and CDR2 YYEEEE. The ends lost 0 bases at V and 6 bases at J; junction bases unmatched: 3. The CDR3 runs 15 residues. As DNA, the CDR3 is TGTGCCAGCAGCTTGGGAGGACAGGGGCATGAAAAACTGTTTTTT. Translated: CASSLGGQGHEKLFF.

The chain recombines TRBV2 with TRBJ2-2, with D tentatively TRBD2 (6 bases). Germline assignment: CDR1 SNHLY and CDR2 FYNNEI. This CDR3 comprises 14 residues. The germline V and J ends were trimmed by 8 bases and 3 bases, with 13 bases remaining between them. The CDR3 DNA reads TGTGCCAGCCGCTCTAGGAGGGACACCGGGGAGCTGTTTTTT. Translation gives CASRSRRDTGELFF.

The chain combines TRBV5-5 with TRBJ1-4; 8 nucleotides line up with TRBD1. CDR3 length equals 17 residues. Germline V gene sequence: CDR1 SGHKS, CDR2 YYEKEE (reference sequence). V dropped 4 bases and J dropped 6; count of bases not matched to a gene: 14. The CDR3 region is CASSPMWTGNGYEKLFF. In DNA, the CDR3 is TGTGCCAGCAGCCCCATGTGGACAGGGAATGGGTATGAAAAACTGTTTTTT.

The V gene is TRBV9, the J gene TRBJ2-1; TRBD2 is a possible D gene (5 bases). Trimming cost V 0 bases and J 4 bases, with 5 bases left between them. CDR3 size: 13 residues. Germline V CDR1 and CDR2: SGDLS, YYNGEE. CDR3 nucleotides: TGTGCCAGCAGCGTAGGGACTTACAATGAGCAGTTCTTC. Its protein product is CASSVGTYNEQFF.

The chain carries TRBV19 and TRBJ2-3, with 9 bases identical to TRBD2. CDR1 LNHDA and CDR2 SQIVND come from the germline V gene (reference sequence). The CDR3 length is 15 residues. Trimming took 3 bases from V and 4 from J; bases not matched to a gene: 5. CDR3 bases: TGTGCCAGTAGTATGGTGCGGGGGGGCGCAGATACGCAGTATTTT. The encoded protein is CASSMVRGGADTQYF.

The chain links TRBV5-6 to TRBJ2-7; D not resolved. Looked up from germline, CDR1 is SGHDT and CDR2 is YYEEEE. Trimming left V 0 bases short and J 3 bases short, with 7 bases between. The CDR3 has 13 amino acids. CDR3 sequence: CASSLGPNYEQYV. CDR3 coding DNA: TGTGCCAGCAGCTTGGGTCCGAACTACGAGCAGTACGTC.